One sample yielded the 14 T cell receptor beta chains listed below, sequenced in a study of CD8 T cells in ankylosing spondylitis. TCRdb re-analysed the 5' RACE reads in MiXCR, keeping a single row per CDR3 protein. The table records nearly 250,000 distinct CDR3 sequences, about 30% of them present only once. Sequenced input: blood, either unsorted or a sorted T cell fraction (not recorded which). All receptors derive from a male donor with ankylosing spondylitis or in good health (not recorded which).

The J gene is TRBJ2-3, the V gene TRBV7-2, with D possibly matching TRBD2 (6 bases). The CDR3 length is 15 residues. Germline V gives CDR1 SGHTA, CDR2 FQGNSA. Trimming took off 5 bases at V and 0 bases at J, with 12 bases between the two ends. As DNA, the CDR3 is TGTGCCAGCAGCCCATGGAGGGGCAGCACAGATACGCAGTATTTT. The encoded protein is CASSPWRGSTDTQYF. The full variable domain, rest sourced from reference TRBV7-2 and TRBJ2-3, is GAGVSQSPSNKVTEKGKDVELRCDPISGHTALYWYRQSLGQGLEFLIYFQGNSAPDKSGLPSDRFSAERTGGSVSTLTIQRTQQEDSAVYLCASSPWRGSTDTQYFGPGTRLTVL.

The chain carries TRBV5-1 and TRBJ2-1; possible D gene TRBD1, 6 bases. Trimming took off 4 bases at V and 3 bases at J, with 14 bases between the two ends. Germline V gene data show CDR1 as SGHRS and CDR2 as YFSETQ. The CDR3 is 15 residues long. As DNA, the CDR3 is TGCGCCAGCAGCAAGGGACACTGGGACTACAATGAGCAGTTCTTC. The encoded protein is CASSKGHWDYNEQFF.

This clonotype appeared a few times. This chain uses TRBV6-5 with TRBJ2-7, with D hard to call. This CDR3 contains 15 residues. CDR1 is MNHEY, CDR2 SVGAGI, per germline. V lost 0 bases, J lost 0 bases, and 9 bases lay in between. The CDR3 sequence: CASSYSALSSYEQYF. CDR3 nucleotides: TGTGCCAGCAGTTACTCTGCGCTGAGCTCCTACGAGCAGTACTTC.

The J gene is TRBJ2-3, the V gene TRBV24-1, with a tentative D call TRBD2 (7 bases). This CDR3 is built from 14 residues. V was clipped by 8 bases and J by 1 base, with 12 bases between them. Germline CDR1 KGHDR, CDR2 SFDVKD. This CDR3 reads CATMDGGRTDTQYF. The DNA for the CDR3 is TGTGCCACCATGGACGGGGGGCGCACAGATACGCAGTATTTT.

The chain is built from TRBV6-1 and TRBJ2-2; perhaps TRBD1 as D (6 bases). This CDR3 comprises 13 residues. V dropped 8 bases and J dropped 4 bases, with 11 bases sitting between them. Germline V gene data show CDR1 as MNHNS and CDR2 as SASEGT. CDR3 nucleotides: TGTGCCAGCTGGGACATCCCCACCGGGGAGCTGTTTTTT. Translated, it gives CASWDIPTGELFF.

The V gene is TRBV5-5, the J gene TRBJ2-1; TRBD2 agrees at 14 bases. This CDR3 has 16 residues. J gave up 7 bases and V 6 bases, and 9 bases lay outside the gene matches. Germline V gene sequence: CDR1 SGHKS, CDR2 YYEKEE (reference sequence). The CDR3: CASNPGLAGVGNEQFF. The DNA for the CDR3 is TGTGCCAGCAATCCGGGACTAGCGGGGGTGGGGAATGAGCAGTTCTTC.

The chain links TRBV18 to TRBJ2-3; the D gene is possibly TRBD2 (6 bases). The CDR3 length is 15 residues. In germline, CDR1 is KGHSH, CDR2 LQKENI. V was pared by 2 bases and J by 3 bases, with 12 bases between. Written as DNA, the CDR3 is TGTGCCAGCTCACCAGCCGGGGGTTGGACAGATACGCAGTATTTT. Residues: CASSPAGGWTDTQYF.

The chain joins TRBV15 to TRBJ2-3; no firm D call. The V gene's germline CDR1 is LNHNV and CDR2 YYDKDF (reference sequence). The CDR3 loop spans 15 amino acids. V was shortened by 0 bases and J by 4 bases, with 11 bases between the two germline ends. Written as DNA, the CDR3 is TGTGCCACCAGCAGAGATTCTAGTTTCGCAGATACGCAGTATTTT. This encodes CATSRDSSFADTQYF.

J is TRBJ2-3 and V is TRBV5-5, with D uncertain. The CDR3 is 15 residues long. Deletions cut 1 base from V and 2 bases from J, with 11 bases between. Germline V lookup: CDR1 SGHKS, CDR2 YYEKEE (reference sequence). CDR3 bases: TGTGCCAGCAGCTTGCCGCTGGCAGCCACAGATACGCAGTATTTT. Translating gives CASSLPLAATDTQYF. The complete variable domain, with remaining parts taken from reference TRBV5-5 and TRBJ2-3, reads DAGVTQSPTHLIKTRGQQVTLRCSPISGHKSVSWYQQVLGQGPQFIFQYYEKEERGRGNFPDRFSARQFPNYSSELNVNALLLGDSALYLCASSLPLAATDTQYFGPGTRLTVL.

This clonotype was detected only a few times. CDR3: CASSLGFNTEAFF. CDR3 coding DNA: TGTGCCAGCAGCCTCGGGTTTAACACTGAAGCTTTCTTT. The V call is TRBV12-3 or TRBV12-4, the J call TRBJ1-1; no clear D gene. CDR3 length: 13 amino acids. The V gene lost 6 bases and the J gene lost 2 bases, with 10 bases spanning the gap.

The rearrangement links TRBV6-5 to TRBJ1-1, with D possibly TRBD1 on 6 matching bases. The CDR3 contains 16 residues. The germline V gene encodes CDR1 MNHEY and CDR2 SVGAGI. Trimming cost V 0 bases and J 0 bases, with 11 bases left between them. CDR3 DNA sequence: TGTGCCAGCAGTTACTCGTCAGGGGTTATGAACACTGAAGCTTTCTTT. This gives the protein CASSYSSGVMNTEAFF.

This clonotype was seen a few times. V usage is TRBV12-3 or TRBV12-4 and J usage is TRBJ2-3; 12 positions match TRBD2. The CDR3 has 16 amino acids. The J segment lost 1 base and the V segment lost 5 bases, leaving 4 bases of the junction unmatched. CDR3 region: CASSPRTSGGTDTQYF. The CDR3 nucleotides read TGTGCCAGCAGTCCTCGGACTAGCGGGGGCACAGATACGCAGTATTTT.

This clonotype came up a few times. The V call is TRBV20-1, the J call TRBJ1-5; D remains ambiguous. Germline values: CDR1 DFQATT, CDR2 SNEGSKA (reference sequence). Trimming shortened V by 7 bases and J by 0 bases, and 13 bases separated the two germline ends. The CDR3 is 14 amino acids. CDR3 nucleotide sequence: TGCAGTGTGGAGGAAGGAGATAGCAATCAGCCCCAGCATTTT. Its translation: CSVEEGDSNQPQHF.

This sequence joins TRBV10-3 and TRBJ2-5; 15 bases align to TRBD2. Per the germline V gene, CDR1 is ENHRY and CDR2 is SYGVKD. The V and J ends lost 6 bases and 2 bases, in that order; junction bases with no gene match: 4. The CDR3 is 16 amino acids. The CDR3 spells CAISSGLAGGQETQYF. The CDR3 coding sequence is TGTGCCATCAGCTCGGGACTAGCGGGGGGTCAAGAGACCCAGTACTTC.